A selection of T cell receptor beta chains follows, all from one sample in a study of identifying expanded T cells in peripheral blood. Only in-frame clones appear in the TCRdb table, and some are missing; sequencing was by immunoSEQ multiplex PCR. The data contain about 90,000 clones, roughly 88% of them seen just once; the ten biggest clones take up around 6%. Sequencing input: blood. These receptors were collected from a person between 18 and 75 years old in good health. The CDR3 runs from the conserved cysteine through the conserved F or W. The D gene is left open where the match is weak. Size is stated for part of the rows, as once, few or many counts, or as a class when the clone is expanded.

J,size,V,D,CDR3,DNA
TRBJ2-4,.,TRBV10-2,.,CASKGTSAGQNIQYF,TGCGCCAGCAAAGGGACTTCCGCCGGGCAAAACATTCAGTACTTC
TRBJ2-3,.,TRBV5-6,.,CASSFKLTNTDTQYF,TGTGCCAGCAGCTTTAAGCTAACCAACACAGATACGCAGTATTTT
TRBJ1-6,.,TRBV5-1,.,CASGIGNYNSPLHF,TGCGCCAGCGGTATTGGGAACTATAATTCACCCCTCCACTTT
TRBJ2-7,few,TRBV30,.,CAWTSPSTPPYEQYF,TGTGCCTGGACCTCCCCCTCGACACCCCCCTACGAGCAGTACTTC
TRBJ1-2,.,TRBV6-5,.,CASADRPNYGYTF,TGTGCCAGCGCAGACAGACCAAACTATGGCTACACCTTC
TRBJ1-4,.,TRBV30,.,CAWNQGRVEKLFF,TGTGCCTGGAACCAGGGGAGGGTCGAAAAACTGTTTTTT
TRBJ2-5,.,TRBV15,.,CATSRPGVQETQYF,TGTGCCACCAGCCGCCCGGGAGTACAAGAGACCCAGTACTTC
TRBJ2-7,.,TRBV6-5,.,CASRGSASYEQYF,TGTGCCAGCAGAGGGAGTGCATCCTACGAGCAGTACTTC
TRBJ2-7,.,TRBV5-6,.,CASSLLEYPAYEQYF,TGTGCCAGCAGCTTGTTGGAGTACCCGGCCTACGAGCAGTACTTC
TRBJ2-5,.,TRBV6-5,.,CASSWEEAGSATQYF,TGTGCCAGCAGTTGGGAGGAGGCAGGGTCGGCGACCCAGTACTTC
TRBJ1-1,.,TRBV19,.,CASSIDLRKGMNTEAFF,TGTGCCAGTAGTATAGATCTAAGAAAGGGGATGAACACTGAAGCTTTCTTT
TRBJ2-3,.,TRBV15,TRBD2,CATSREGLAGGSFTDTQYF,TGTGCCACCAGCAGAGAAGGACTAGCGGGGGGGTCATTCACAGATACGCAGTATTTT
TRBJ2-5,.,TRBV7-2,.,CASSLDTQTQYF,TGTGCCAGCAGCTTAGACACCCAGACCCAGTACTTC
TRBJ1-4,.,TRBV29-1,.,CSATGRTNEKLFF,TGCAGCGCAACAGGGCGGACTAATGAAAAACTGTTTTTT
TRBJ2-3,.,TRBV7-9,.,CASSSTDTQYF,TGTGCCAGCAGCTCGACCGATACGCAGTATTTT
TRBJ1-2,.,TRBV6-4,TRBD1,CASRAGTANYGYTF,TGTGCCAGCCGAGCCGGGACAGCTAACTATGGCTACACCTTC
TRBJ1-2,.,TRBV27,.,CASSLWGGDIYGYTF,TGTGCCAGCAGTTTATGGGGGGGGGACATCTATGGCTACACCTTC
TRBJ1-2,.,TRBV27,.,CASSLAQDPAVGVGYTF,TGTGCCAGCAGTTTAGCTCAGGACCCGGCGGTGGGAGTTGGCTACACCTTC
TRBJ1-1,.,TRBV4-1,.,CASSQSGGDYTEAFF,TGCGCCAGCAGCCAGTCGGGAGGGGACTACACTGAAGCTTTCTTT
TRBJ1-1,few,TRBV7-9,TRBD1,CASSFTGGGTEAFF,TGTGCCAGCAGCTTTACAGGGGGCGGCACTGAAGCTTTCTTT
TRBJ2-1,.,TRBV6-1,.,CASQQGPNTYNEQFF,TGTGCCAGCCAACAGGGCCCCAACACCTACAATGAGCAGTTCTTC
TRBJ1-2,.,TRBV5-8,.,CASRAGYTF,TGTGCCAGCAGAGCTGGCTACACCTTC
TRBJ2-1,.,TRBV29-1,.,CSVWGDEQFF,TGCAGCGTTTGGGGAGATGAGCAGTTCTTC
TRBJ1-4,.,TRBV5-6,TRBD1,CASRGQLREKLFF,TGTGCCAGCCGGGGACAGTTAAGAGAAAAACTGTTTTTT
TRBJ1-2,.,TRBV7-9,.,CASRPGTVEFGYTF,TGTGCCAGCAGGCCCGGGACCGTCGAGTTCGGCTACACCTTC
TRBJ1-2,few,TRBV29-1,.,CSVESGVYGYTF,TGCAGCGTTGAATCAGGGGTCTATGGCTACACCTTC
TRBJ1-5,.,TRBV6-1,.,CASSEVKIRQPQHF,TGTGCCAGCAGTGAAGTGAAGATTCGGCAGCCCCAGCATTTT
TRBJ2-7,.,TRBV9,TRBD2,CASSVERLAGEVYEQYF,TGTGCCAGCAGCGTAGAGCGTCTAGCGGGAGAAGTCTACGAGCAGTACTTC
TRBJ2-1,.,TRBV4-3,.,CASSQEGGAPYNEQFF,TGCGCCAGCAGCCAAGAAGGGGGAGCTCCCTACAATGAGCAGTTCTTC
TRBJ1-2,few,TRBV6-5,.,CASTRGVGYTF,TGTGCCAGCACGCGTGGGGTTGGCTACACCTTC
TRBJ2-7,.,TRBV6-8,.,CASSPGPGPNYEQYF,TGTGCCAGCAGCCCTGGACCGGGACCCAACTACGAGCAGTACTTC
TRBJ1-2,.,TRBV11-2,.,CASSLDPQGFYGYTF,TGTGCCAGCAGCTTAGATCCGCAGGGATTCTATGGCTACACCTTC
TRBJ2-1,once,TRBV27,TRBD2,CASRQRVRDGRNEQFF,TGTGCCAGCAGGCAACGGGTAAGGGACGGGAGGAATGAGCAGTTCTTC
TRBJ1-1,.,TRBV25-1,.,CASSEWGLNTEAFF,TGTGCCAGCAGTGAATGGGGATTGAACACTGAAGCTTTCTTT
TRBJ2-5,.,TRBV6-6,TRBD2,CASRQPGLAGSETQYF,TGTGCCAGCAGACAACCCGGACTAGCGGGTAGTGAGACCCAGTACTTC
TRBJ1-4,.,TRBV4-1,TRBD1,CASSQIFRGRLKLFF,TGCGCCAGCAGCCAAATTTTCAGGGGGCGTCTAAAACTGTTTTTT
TRBJ1-2,once,TRBV13,.,CASSLGRPPNYGYTF,TGTGCCAGCAGCTTAGGACGGCCACCTAACTATGGCTACACCTTC
TRBJ2-3,.,TRBV11-2,TRBD2,CASSLALRLAGGPRDTQYF,TGTGCCAGCAGCTTAGCCCTCCGACTAGCGGGAGGGCCTAGGGATACGCAGTATTTT
TRBJ1-1,.,TRBV12-5,.,CASGDTLRANEGAFF,TGTGCTAGTGGCGACACGCTCCGGGCCAACGAAGGGGCTTTCTTT
TRBJ1-2,few,TRBV19,TRBD1,CASSKGQGGVGYGYTF,TGTGCCAGTAGTAAAGGACAGGGAGGAGTTGGCTATGGCTACACCTTC
TRBJ2-7,.,TRBV2,.,CASSFRVNSREQYF,TGTGCCAGCAGCTTCCGGGTTAACTCCCGCGAGCAGTACTTC
TRBJ2-7,.,TRBV6-5,TRBD1,CASSRDRAYEQYF,TGTGCCAGCAGTCGGGACAGGGCCTACGAGCAGTACTTC
TRBJ2-1,.,TRBV29-1,.,CSVEIGGVLNEQFF,TGCAGCGTTGAAATTGGCGGCGTTCTCAATGAGCAGTTCTTC
TRBJ2-1,.,TRBV5-1,.,CASSLDLTYNEQFF,TGCGCCAGCAGCTTGGACCTGACATACAATGAGCAGTTCTTC
TRBJ1-4,.,TRBV10-3,.,CAISGVPGVNEKLFF,TGTGCCATCAGTGGAGTTCCAGGGGTTAATGAAAAACTGTTTTTT
TRBJ2-7,.,TRBV11-2,.,CASSPNTGYSYEQYF,TGTGCCAGCAGCCCAAACACAGGGTACTCCTACGAGCAGTACTTC
TRBJ2-7,once,TRBV19,TRBD1,CASSPTGIRHEQYF,TGTGCCAGTAGTCCGACAGGGATAAGACACGAGCAGTACTTC
TRBJ2-7,.,TRBV6-1,.,CASRTGALGEQYF,TGTGCCAGCAGAACGGGAGCTTTAGGTGAGCAGTACTTC
TRBJ2-7,.,TRBV19,.,CASSKTGLHYEQYF,TGTGCCAGTAGCAAAACGGGACTCCACTACGAGCAGTACTTC
TRBJ2-2,.,TRBV4-1,TRBD2,CASSQESGGNTGELFF,TGCGCCAGCAGCCAAGAGAGCGGGGGGAACACCGGGGAGCTGTTTTTT
TRBJ1-1,.,TRBV7-9,.,CASSPGQKNTEAFF,TGTGCCAGCAGCCCAGGACAGAAGAACACTGAAGCTTTCTTT
TRBJ2-7,.,TRBV11-3,.,CASSLRDFGEQYF,TGTGCCAGCAGCCTCCGGGACTTTGGCGAGCAGTACTTC
TRBJ2-7,.,TRBV5-1,TRBD2,CASSPTSGVSYEQYF,TGCGCCAGCAGCCCCACTAGCGGTGTCAGCTACGAGCAGTACTTC
TRBJ2-1,.,TRBV11-2,.,CASSFEGFGYNEQFF,TGTGCCAGCAGCTTCGAAGGGTTCGGGTACAATGAGCAGTTCTTC
TRBJ2-3,.,TRBV10-3,TRBD1,CAISGTGGHTDTQYF,TGTGCCATCAGCGGGACAGGGGGCCACACAGATACGCAGTATTTT
TRBJ1-1,.,TRBV9,.,CASSVPPAEAFF,TGTGCCAGCAGCGTACCCCCGGCTGAAGCTTTCTTT
TRBJ1-3,.,TRBV7-6,TRBD1,CASSLGWTGAFGHTIYF,TGTGCCAGCAGCTTAGGTTGGACAGGGGCTTTTGGGCACACCATATATTTT